The table lists the clone carrying this TCR beta chain with a few counts. TCR beta CDR3 region amplification was performed from RNA transcripts. Using the HTBI primer set, a first-round RT-PCR was run on the TCR CDR3. TCRdb redid the calling of the multiplex PCR reads with MiXCR, one entry per CDR3 protein. Of 700,000 to 950,000 distinct CDR3 sequences listed, approximately 36% are singletons. This sample stems from a study of T cells in Graves' hyperthyroidism and ophthalmopathy. Across the whole study: Before any treatment, at initial diagnosis, peripheral blood was collected.

CDR3 length: 15 residues. CDR1 SNHLY and CDR2 FYNNEI come from the germline V gene. The trim removed 5 bases at V and 2 bases at J, leaving 6 bases unmatched. The rearrangement uses TRBV2 and TRBJ1-2; 9 positions match TRBD1. The clonotype was recovered from a woman in her forties with Graves' hyperthyroidism. Sequenced sample: blood. The CDR3 sequence is CASSRRDRENYGYTF. The CDR3 DNA follows: TGTGCCAGCAGTCGCCGGGACAGGGAGAACTATGGCTACACCTTC.